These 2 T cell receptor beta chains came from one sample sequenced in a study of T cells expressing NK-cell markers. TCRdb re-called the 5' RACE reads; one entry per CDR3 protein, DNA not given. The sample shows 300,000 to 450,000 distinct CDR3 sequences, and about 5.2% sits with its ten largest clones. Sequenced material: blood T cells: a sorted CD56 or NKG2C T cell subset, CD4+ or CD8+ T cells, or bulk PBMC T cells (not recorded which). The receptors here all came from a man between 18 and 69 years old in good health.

The CDR3 reads CASSSGMNTEAFF. The chain combines TRBV5-1 with TRBJ1-1. Germline CDR1 reads SGHRS; CDR2 reads YFSETQ. This CDR3 spans 13 amino acids.

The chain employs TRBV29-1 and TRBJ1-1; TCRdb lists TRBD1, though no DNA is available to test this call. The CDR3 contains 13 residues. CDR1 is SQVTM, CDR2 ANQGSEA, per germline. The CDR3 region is CSEKQGLGTEAFF.